The clone carrying this T cell receptor beta chain was detected only a few times. The antigen is not known. This sample is drawn from a study of T cells after yellow fever vaccination. The study, taken as a whole, reports: Secondary responses were weaker yet peaked faster, day 5 versus 15. The study re-detected most primary-vaccination clones after the booster (roughly 96% CD4, around 89% CD8). The CD4 and CD8 compartments had a small share of their clonotypes in common.

The CDR3 is made up of 16 amino acids. Trimming pared 1 base from V and 0 bases from J, leaving 9 bases between. Per germline, CDR1 SGHTA and CDR2 FQGNSA. TCR cDNA was made by 5'RACE template switching, adding a universal primer site and UMIs. TCRdb re-called the 5' RACE reads through MiXCR, storing one row per CDR3 protein. The data hold some 350,000 distinct CDR3 sequences, with more than 5.5% observed a single time. The specimen comprised PBMCs, sampled 5 days after the yellow fever booster vaccination. The clonotype originates from a young man who received the YFV17D yellow fever vaccine. The chain couples TRBV7-2 to TRBJ2-2; D unresolved. CDR3 in amino acids: CASSLEGRTNTGELFF. In DNA form, the CDR3 reads TGTGCCAGCAGCTTAGAGGGAAGAACGAACACCGGGGAGCTGTTTTTT.